Below, 27 T cell receptor beta chains from the same sample are listed, as sequenced in a study of cytomegalovirus exposure and HLA in healthy donors. The primer mix had 60 Vbeta and 13 Jbeta primers. Sequenced by immunoSEQ multiplex PCR; TCRdb stores in-frame clones only, minus some. The sample comprises about 200,000 clones, around 80% of which are singletons, and under 4.5% rests with the top ten. Sequencing used PBMCs. The receptors derive from a young woman in good health and CMV-seropositive.

Here the CDR3 reads CASSELPIYEQYF. The CDR3 coding sequence is TGTGCCAGCAGTGAACTACCGATCTACGAGCAGTACTTC. The chain employs TRBV2 and TRBJ2-7; unclear D gene. V was pared by 2 bases and J by 3 bases, with 8 bases between. Looked up from germline, CDR1 is SNHLY and CDR2 is FYNNEI. The CDR3 length is 13 residues.

The CDR3 is CASWDRYNEQFF. CDR3 in DNA: TGTGCTTCGTGGGACAGGTACAATGAGCAGTTCTTC. The rearrangement uses TRBV6-1 and TRBJ2-1, with 8 bases matching TRBD1. CDR1 is MNHNS, CDR2 SASEGT, per germline. The CDR3 is 12 residues long.

The V gene is TRBV2, the J gene TRBJ2-1; unclear D gene. Trimming pared 4 bases from V and 8 bases from J, leaving 12 bases between. The CDR3 is 13 amino acids. Germline V CDR1 and CDR2: SNHLY, FYNNEI. The CDR3 DNA reads TGTGCCAGCAGTGTTGGAGACTTCGATGAGCAGTTCTTC. It codes for CASSVGDFDEQFF.

The chain employs TRBV2 and TRBJ2-4; a weak D match, TRBD1 (6 bases). Germline lookup yields CDR1 SNHLY and CDR2 FYNNEI. This CDR3 is built from 11 residues. V shed 7 bases and J shed 7 bases, with 8 bases lying between them. CDR3: CASTDSNIQYF. The CDR3 nucleotides read TGTGCCAGCACGGACAGTAACATTCAGTACTTC.

V and J are TRBV29-1 and TRBJ2-7, with D possibly matching TRBD2 (7 bases). The CDR3 consists of 15 residues. From germline, CDR1 is SQVTM and CDR2 ANQGSEA. Between the trimmed V and J ends, which lost 4 bases and 3 bases, there was a span of 19 bases. CDR3 nucleotides: TGCAGCGTTGGCCACGCGGGGGCGGGAGTCTACGAGCAGTACTTC. It yields the protein CSVGHAGAGVYEQYF.

A few counts support this clone. This chain joins TRBV11-2 and TRBJ2-7; TRBD1 agrees at 9 bases. This CDR3 has 17 amino acids. Germline lookup yields CDR1 SGHAT and CDR2 FQNNGV. Losses at the gene ends were 4 bases for V and 4 bases for J; bases not matched to a gene: 14. CDR3 residues: CASSSLESGQGMYEQYF. The CDR3 DNA sequence: TGTGCCAGCAGCTCGTTGGAATCGGGACAGGGCATGTACGAGCAGTACTTC.

The rearrangement links TRBV10-3 to TRBJ2-7, with 7 nucleotides matching TRBD1. Germline trimming cut 11 bases from V and 0 bases from J; bases unmatched to any gene: 7. Looked up from germline, CDR1 is ENHRY and CDR2 is SYGVKD. This CDR3 comprises 13 residues. The CDR3 DNA reads TGTGCCGCCCAACAGGGGAGCTCCTACGAGCAGTACTTC. It is translated as CAAQQGSSYEQYF.

Details on this clone: At one end the junction does not follow the germline gene, possibly because of a read error. V and J are TRBV5-6 and TRBJ2-1; D remains unclear. This CDR3 is built from 12 residues. From germline, CDR1 is SGHDT and CDR2 YYEEEE. CDR3 region: CASSFLGGARIF. The CDR3 bases are TGTGCCAGCAGCTTCTTAGGTGGCGCCAGGATCTTC.

This clone showed up just once. J is TRBJ1-1 and V is TRBV5-6, with D uncertain. Trimming stripped 0 bases from V and 3 bases from J, with 12 bases between. The CDR3 spans 15 residues. Looked up from germline, CDR1 is SGHDT and CDR2 is YYEEEE. The CDR3 spells CASSLAALGDTEAFF. In DNA form, the CDR3 reads TGTGCCAGCAGCTTGGCAGCACTGGGAGACACTGAAGCTTTCTTT. Full variable domain (rest looked up from reference TRBV5-6 and TRBJ1-1): DAGVTQSPTHLIKTRGQQVTLRCSPKSGHDTVSWYQQALGQGPQFIFQYYEEEERQRGNFPDRFSGHQFPNYSSELNVNALLLGDSALYLCASSLAALGDTEAFFGQGTRLTVV.

The chain links TRBV11-3 to TRBJ2-7; 10 bases are a match to TRBD1. The ends lost 4 bases at V and 7 bases at J; junction bases unmatched: 13. Germline V gives CDR1 SGHNT, CDR2 YENEEA. The CDR3 contains 16 residues. The CDR3 DNA is TGTGCCAGCAGCTCTCAAGCCGGGACAGGGGCCGTGGAGCAGTACTTC. Translated: CASSSQAGTGAVEQYF. The full variable domain, with the rest looked up from reference TRBV11-3 and TRBJ2-7, is EAGVVQSPRYKIIEKKQPVAFWCNPISGHNTLYWYLQNLGQGPELLIRYENEEAVDDSQLPKDRFSAERLKGVDSTLKIQPAELGDSAVYLCASSSQAGTGAVEQYFGPGTRLTVT.

The rearrangement links TRBV4-2 to TRBJ2-7, with 8 bases aligning to TRBD1. Germline V gene sequence: CDR1 LGHNA, CDR2 YNFKEQ. The CDR3 is 15 amino acids. Trimming cost V 2 bases and J 0 bases; bases outside gene matches: 3. The CDR3 spells CASSQRQGLSYEQYF. The CDR3 bases are TGTGCCAGCAGCCAACGACAGGGGCTCTCCTACGAGCAGTACTTC.

The chain links TRBV5-4 to TRBJ1-2, with D unclear. Looked up from germline, CDR1 is SGHNT and CDR2 is YYREEE (reference sequence). The germline V and J ends were trimmed by 4 bases and 2 bases, with 12 bases remaining between them. The CDR3 spans 14 residues. The CDR3 reads CASSPRVENYGYTF. As DNA, the CDR3 is TGTGCCAGCAGCCCGAGAGTGGAGAACTATGGCTACACCTTC.

This sequence joins TRBV6-5 and TRBJ2-7, with TRBD1 matching 7 bases. This CDR3 has 14 residues. CDR1 and CDR2 from the germline V gene are MNHEY and SVGAGI. J gave up 3 bases and V 8 bases, and 10 bases lay outside the gene matches. The CDR3 sequence: CASSDRAINYEQYF. The CDR3 nucleotides are TGTGCCAGCTCTGACAGGGCAATTAACTACGAGCAGTACTTC.

Concerning this clone: Sequence at one end of the junction differs from germline and may be a read error. The chain employs TRBV9 and TRBJ2-2; tentatively, D is TRBD1 (6 bases). In germline, CDR1 is SGDLS, CDR2 YYNGEE. The CDR3 length is 14 residues. This CDR3 reads CASSAGQFTGELLF. CDR3 DNA: TGTGCCAGCAGCGCCGGACAGTTCACCGGGGAGCTGCTTTTT.

The chain is built from TRBV20-1 and TRBJ2-3; TRBD2 is a possible D gene (6 bases). The V end lost 7 bases, the J end lost 5 bases, and 10 bases lay between the germline ends. This CDR3 comprises 11 residues. Germline V gene sequence: CDR1 DFQATT, CDR2 SNEGSKA (reference sequence). The CDR3 is CSGGEEDTQYF. For the CDR3, the DNA is TGCAGTGGTGGGGAGGAAGATACGCAGTATTTT.

This chain joins TRBV29-1 and TRBJ2-1; TRBD1 matches at 8 bases. The CDR3 covers 13 residues. Germline V CDR1 and CDR2: SQVTM, ANQGSEA. The ends lost 6 bases at V and 7 bases at J; junction bases unmatched: 8. CDR3 nucleotide sequence: TGCAGCGTCCTGGACAGGGCAGAAAATGAGCAGTTCTTC. Translation: CSVLDRAENEQFF.

A few counts support this clone. The chain couples TRBV6-4 to TRBJ2-3; 14 nucleotides align to TRBD2. Losses at the gene ends were 0 bases for V and 4 bases for J; bases not matched to a gene: 0. This CDR3 has 16 residues. Germline CDR1 reads MRHNA; CDR2 reads SNTAGT. The CDR3 reads CASSDSTSGGADTQYF. The CDR3 coding sequence is TGTGCCAGCAGTGACTCGACTAGCGGGGGGGCAGATACGCAGTATTTT.

The chain is built from TRBV12-5 and TRBJ1-1; TRBD1 is a possible D gene (5 bases). CDR1 and CDR2 (germline): LGHNT, FRNRAP. Trimming took 0 bases from V and 5 from J, leaving 13 bases between them. The CDR3 totals 15 residues. CDR3 protein: CASGLVIQGRTEAFF. CDR3 nucleotides: TGTGCTAGTGGTTTGGTAATTCAGGGTAGGACTGAAGCTTTCTTT. The complete variable domain, with remaining parts taken from reference TRBV12-5 and TRBJ1-1, reads DARVTQTPRHKVTEMGQEVTMRCQPILGHNTVFWYRQTMMQGLELLAYFRNRAPLDDSGMPKDRFSAEMPDATLATLKIQPSEPRDSAVYFCASGLVIQGRTEAFFGQGTRLTVV.

In regard to this clone: The junction departs from the called germline gene at one end, perhaps through a read error. The chain carries TRBV7-9 and TRBJ1-1; a possible D gene is TRBD1 (6 bases). CDR1 and CDR2 (germline): SEHNR, FQNEAQ (reference sequence). This CDR3 has 15 amino acids. CDR3 DNA sequence: TGTGCCAGCAGCTTATCTTGGGGGCTGAAAACTGAAGCTTTCTTT. Its translation is CASSLSWGLKTEAFF.

The J gene is TRBJ2-1, the V gene TRBV19, with a possible D match to TRBD1 (5 bases). This CDR3 is 16 amino acids long. CDR1 LNHDA and CDR2 SQIVND come from the germline V gene (reference sequence). Trimming stripped 4 bases from V and 4 bases from J, with 17 bases between. CDR3 sequence reads: CASSKGRGQGYNEQFF. The CDR3 DNA follows: TGTGCCAGTAGTAAGGGGCGTGGGCAGGGTTACAATGAGCAGTTCTTC.

The chain carries TRBV4-2 and TRBJ1-2; D is unresolved. Germline lookup yields CDR1 LGHNA and CDR2 YNFKEQ. This CDR3 has 12 residues. The V and J ends lost 1 base and 7 bases respectively, with 7 bases between them. The CDR3 sequence: CASSQGASGYTF. CDR3 nucleotide sequence: TGTGCCAGCAGCCAAGGGGCTTCTGGCTACACCTTC.

The chain carries TRBV13 and TRBJ1-4; 7 bases align to TRBD1. The CDR3 contains 14 residues. The V and J ends lost 2 bases and 6 bases, in that order; junction bases with no gene match: 3. Germline lookup yields CDR1 PRHDT and CDR2 FYEKMQ (reference sequence). CDR3 DNA: TGTGCCAGCAGCTTAAGACAGGGCCATGAAAAACTGTTTTTT. This sequence encodes CASSLRQGHEKLFF.

The chain links TRBV11-2 to TRBJ2-7; 8 bases agree with TRBD1. Germline CDR1 is SGHAT and CDR2 is FQNNGV. The CDR3 runs 17 residues. Trimming cost V 1 base and J 4 bases; bases outside gene matches: 12. The CDR3 DNA sequence: TGTGCCAGCAGCTTAGCCCTGGCAGGGGGCGAATTTTACGAGCAGTACTTC. Translating it yields CASSLALAGGEFYEQYF.

This chain's CDR3 is CASTSNRGRVINEQFF. For the CDR3, the DNA is TGCGCCAGCACCTCGAACAGGGGGCGCGTCATTAATGAGCAGTTCTTC. J is TRBJ2-1 and V is TRBV4-1; 9 nucleotides align to TRBD1. The V gene's germline CDR1 is MGHRA and CDR2 YSYEKL. V was pared by 7 bases and J by 7 bases, with 14 bases of the junction left unmatched. The CDR3 totals 16 residues.

The chain couples TRBV20-1 to TRBJ2-3; 7 bases are shared with TRBD2. The CDR3 loop spans 11 amino acids. Per germline, CDR1 DFQATT and CDR2 SNEGSKA (reference sequence). Losses at the gene ends were 5 bases for V and 5 bases for J; bases not matched to a gene: 1. CDR3 DNA sequence: TGCAGTGCTCCTAGCGGAGATACGCAGTATTTT. This translates into CSAPSGDTQYF.

This chain joins TRBV7-9 and TRBJ1-4, with D hard to call. V lost 3 bases to trimming and J lost 15 bases, with 14 bases between them. The length of the CDR3 is 12 residues. CDR1 SEHNR and CDR2 FQNEAQ come from the germline V gene (reference sequence). In DNA form, the CDR3 reads TGTGCCAGCAGCTTCCGGAGAGGGATGGTGTTTTTT. It specifies CASSFRRGMVFF.

This chain uses TRBV4-1 with TRBJ1-5, with 9 bases aligning to TRBD1. Trimming removed 1 base from V and 6 bases from J; junction bases left unmatched: 7. The length of the CDR3 is 16 residues. CDR1 and CDR2 (germline): MGHRA, YSYEKL. CDR3 nucleotide sequence: TGCGCCAGCAGCCAAGGTTATGACAGGGGGAGTCAGCCCCAGCATTTT. Its translation is CASSQGYDRGSQPQHF.